Presented here are 6 T cell receptor beta chains from one specimen sequenced in a study of T cell repertoires in aging, cancer and after chemotherapy. A mixed TRB-A/B primer pool amplified rearranged TRB by multiplex touch-down PCR. TCRdb re-called the multiplex PCR reads through MiXCR, storing one row per CDR3 protein. Of over a thousand distinct CDR3 sequences in the sample, about a quarter were seen once. TCR beta rearrangements were amplified from peripheral blood genomic DNA. Sample: blood. These receptors came from a human donor with a solid tumor. The donor label of this sample is uncertain.

The chain couples TRBV11-2 to TRBJ1-2, with a weak D call TRBD1 (6 bases). Trimming pared 0 bases from V and 7 bases from J, leaving 18 bases between. This CDR3 has 16 amino acids. Germline CDR1 and CDR2: SGHAT and FQNNGV. The CDR3 reads CASSLDRVGPRGGYTF. The CDR3 DNA follows: TGTGCCAGCAGCTTAGATCGGGTAGGGCCCAGGGGTGGCTACACCTTC.

Comment on this clonotype: Since no conserved phenylalanine or tryptophan closes the CDR3, a read error is the likely cause. The rearrangement links TRBV19 to TRBJ2-3; possible D gene TRBD2, 5 bases. Germline CDR1 reads LNHDA; CDR2 reads SQIVND (reference sequence). V lost 3 bases to trimming and J lost 4 bases, with 11 bases between them. This CDR3 comprises 14 residues. DNA for the CDR3: TGTGCCAGTAGTATTCTCACTAGGCCAGATACGCAGTATGTT. The encoded protein is CASSILTRPDTQYV.

A few counts support this clonotype. The chain joins TRBV12-3 or TRBV12-4 to TRBJ1-2; 7 bases map to TRBD1. This CDR3 is built from 12 residues. Germline trimming cut 6 bases from V and 8 bases from J; bases unmatched to any gene: 6. CDR3 in amino acids: CASRRSGGGYTF. The DNA of the CDR3 is TGTGCCAGCAGAAGGTCAGGGGGAGGCTACACCTTC.

This clonotype came up a few times. The chain couples TRBV19 to TRBJ2-5; the D gene is possibly TRBD1 (6 bases). Germline CDR1 and CDR2: LNHDA and SQIVND (reference sequence). V lost 5 bases and J 4 bases, leaving 14 bases between the germline ends. This CDR3 has 14 amino acids. The DNA of the CDR3 is TGTGCCAGTAGTTCGCAGGGGCGACGAGAGACCCAGTACTTC. This gives the protein CASSSQGRRETQYF.

Comments on this clonotype: A read error is possible here, since a much larger clone lies one base away. The chain employs TRBV5-4 and TRBJ1-1, with D unresolved. Between the trimmed V and J ends, which lost 2 bases and 0 bases, there was a span of 8 bases. CDR1 and CDR2 (germline): SGHNT, YYREEE (reference sequence). The CDR3 sequence is 14 residues long. CDR3 protein: CASSFFLLNTEAFF. Written as DNA, the CDR3 is TGTGCCAGCAGCTTTTTCTTATTGAACACTGAAGCTTTCTTT.

In the case of this clonotype: A much larger clone lies a single base off, so this may be a read error. The V and J genes are TRBV7-4 and TRBJ2-7; no firm D call. V was pared by 0 bases and J by 6 bases, with 12 bases between. This CDR3 comprises 14 residues. Looked up from germline, CDR1 is SGHVT and CDR2 is SQSDAQ. CDR3: CASSLAVPVSEQYF. The DNA for the CDR3 is TGTGCCAGCAGCTTAGCAGTACCGGTTTCCGAGCAGTACTTC.